The clone carrying this TCR beta chain was detected a few times. This sample is part of a study of blood T cell repertoires in COVID-19. Study-level information: Sites across the United States, Italy and Spain contributed samples from acute and convalescent COVID-19.

Germline V gene lookup returns CDR1 LNHDA and CDR2 SQIVND (reference sequence). This CDR3 is 14 amino acids long. Trimming stripped 4 bases from V and 5 bases from J, with 14 bases between. In the original analysis: Nucleated cell counts were estimated from reference gene primer amplification. Profiling relied on immunoSEQ multiplex PCR, and the TCRdb table lists in-frame clones only, not all of them. D and trimming were read from the DNA, whereas the V and J calls and clone size are those reported in that table. The sample yields tens of thousands of clones, 79% seen once. The genes are TRBV19 and TRBJ2-5, with D possibly being TRBD2 (7 bases). Sequenced: peripheral blood. The source of this sequence is a woman over 75 with active or convalescent COVID-19. The CDR3: CASSSGGMGETQYF. Here the CDR3 DNA reads TGTGCCAGTAGTAGCGGGGGCATGGGGGAGACCCAGTACTTC.